A selection of T cell receptor beta chains follows, all from one sample in a study of shared clonotypes between healthy human individuals. Produced via immunoSEQ multiplex PCR; TCRdb's table is partial and in-frame only. Of over 800,000 clones in the sample, roughly 92% were seen once. Input material: naive CD8+ T cells sorted from blood. These receptors came from a man under 40 in good health. The CDR3 runs from the conserved cysteine through the conserved F or W.

CDR3	length	V	J
CASEEGAAYNEQFF	14	TRBV19	TRBJ2-1
CASSEYLLGRTEAFF	15	TRBV25-1	TRBJ1-1
CSVVVAGGVWDTEAFF	16	TRBV29-1	TRBJ1-1
CASSIPPVGNEQFF	14	TRBV19	TRBJ2-1
CASSESTGNAAYEQYF	16	TRBV10-1	TRBJ2-7
CASSPRDYEQYF	12	TRBV5-8	TRBJ2-7
CASSESPDGTGGRYGYTF	18	TRBV6-1	TRBJ1-2
CASTTGLAGAGTGELFF	17	TRBV7-9	TRBJ2-2
CASSVKGQHPYEQYF	15	TRBV7-9	TRBJ2-7
CASSRRGTLNTEAFF	15	TRBV21-1	TRBJ1-1
CASSQVTSGHYEQYF	15	TRBV4-1	TRBJ2-7
CTSSQGRAGRGSNEQFF	17	TRBV1	TRBJ2-1
CSVEYAGTENYEQYF	15	TRBV29-1	TRBJ2-7
CASSPQGNKGETQYF	15	TRBV7-9	TRBJ2-5
CASSPIAGGTGELFF	15	TRBV27	TRBJ2-2
CAWTSDPGLFYEQFF	15	TRBV30	TRBJ2-1
CASSPAGTGDNYEQYF	16	TRBV7-2	TRBJ2-7
CASSLWATSYEQYF	14	TRBV28	TRBJ2-7
CATSRDGTGDQPQHF	15	TRBV15	TRBJ1-5
CASSQEDPHGVSNQPQHF	18	TRBV4-1	TRBJ1-5
CASGVSSYNEQFF	13	TRBV27	TRBJ2-1
CASSPAGAGGQPQHF	15	TRBV7-9	TRBJ1-5
CASSFSRDTSTDTQYF	16	TRBV7-9	TRBJ2-3
CASRGDRRYGYTF	13	TRBV11-2	TRBJ1-2
CASSLSGSGANVLTF	15	TRBV27	TRBJ2-6
CASSRHGQGYNEQFF	15	TRBV27	TRBJ2-1
CASSGQNYGYTF	12	TRBV11-2	TRBJ1-2
CASSLAFGNTEAFF	14	TRBV7-9	TRBJ1-1
CASSAGGASNEQFF	14	TRBV7-9	TRBJ2-1
CASSIDKHTEAFF	13	TRBV5-4	TRBJ1-1
CASSPRGLAGDEQYF	15	TRBV27	TRBJ2-7
CASSLDRGGNYGYTF	15	TRBV11-2	TRBJ1-2
CASRLGNTEAFF	12	TRBV2	TRBJ1-1
CASTVGTGELFF	12	TRBV19	TRBJ2-2
CASSPAGSYEQYF	13	TRBV5-8	TRBJ2-7
CASEEVTGELFF	12	TRBV19	TRBJ2-2
CASSQDAGVGTSRNEQFF	18	TRBV4-3	TRBJ2-1
CASSTGTPIAEAFF	14	TRBV9	TRBJ1-1
CAWSRQGSYEQYF	13	TRBV30	TRBJ2-7
CASRKDRGSYEQYF	14	TRBV5-6	TRBJ2-7
CASSLGTGVQPQHF	14	TRBV27	TRBJ1-5
CASSLDLLAGGEFF	14	TRBV11-2	TRBJ2-1
CASSWTTASDNEQFF	15	TRBV5-1	TRBJ2-1
CASGRQGASYGYTF	14	TRBV7-2	TRBJ1-2
CAWGLFAGGPISEQFF	16	TRBV30	TRBJ2-1
CASSKNGLAGGPDTGELFF	19	TRBV9	TRBJ2-2
CASSWASGIYEQYF	14	TRBV27	TRBJ2-7
CASSEAGAKESNQPQHF	17	TRBV25-1	TRBJ1-5